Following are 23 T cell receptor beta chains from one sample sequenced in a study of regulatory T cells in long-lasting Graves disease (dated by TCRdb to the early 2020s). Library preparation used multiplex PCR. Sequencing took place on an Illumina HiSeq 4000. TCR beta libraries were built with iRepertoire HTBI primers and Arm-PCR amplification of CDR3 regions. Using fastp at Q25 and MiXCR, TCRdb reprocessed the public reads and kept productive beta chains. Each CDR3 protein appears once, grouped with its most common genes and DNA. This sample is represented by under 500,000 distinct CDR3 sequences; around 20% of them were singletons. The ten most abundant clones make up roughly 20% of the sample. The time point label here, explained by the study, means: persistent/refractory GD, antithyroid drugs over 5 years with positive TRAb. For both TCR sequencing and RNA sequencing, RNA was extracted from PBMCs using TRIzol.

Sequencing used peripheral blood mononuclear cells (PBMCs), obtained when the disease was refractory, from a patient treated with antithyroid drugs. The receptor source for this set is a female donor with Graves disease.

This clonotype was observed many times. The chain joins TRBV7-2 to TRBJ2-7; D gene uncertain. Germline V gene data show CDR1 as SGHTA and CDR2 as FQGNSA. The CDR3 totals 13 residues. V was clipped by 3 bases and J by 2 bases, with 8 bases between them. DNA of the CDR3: TGTGCCAGCAGCTTGTCCATGACCTACGAGCAGTACTTC. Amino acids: CASSLSMTYEQYF.

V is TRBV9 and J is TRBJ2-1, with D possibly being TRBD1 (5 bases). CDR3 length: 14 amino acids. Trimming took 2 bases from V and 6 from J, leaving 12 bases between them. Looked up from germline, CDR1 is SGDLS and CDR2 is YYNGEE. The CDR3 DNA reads TGTGCCAGCAGCGTGGGGCAGTTCGGCAATGAGCAGTTCTTC. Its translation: CASSVGQFGNEQFF. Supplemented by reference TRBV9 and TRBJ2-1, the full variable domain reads DSGVTQTPKHLITATGQRVTLRCSPRSGDLSVYWYQQSLDQGLQFLIQYYNGEERAKGNILERFSAQQFPDLHSELNLSSLELGDSALYFCASSVGQFGNEQFFGPGTRLTVL.

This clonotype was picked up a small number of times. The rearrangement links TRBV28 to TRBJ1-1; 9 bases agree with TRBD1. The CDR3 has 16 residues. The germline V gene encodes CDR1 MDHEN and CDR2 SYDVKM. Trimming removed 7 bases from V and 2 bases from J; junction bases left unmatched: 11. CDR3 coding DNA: TGTGCCAGCAACCAACAGGGGGCTCGGGGAAACACTGAAGCTTTCTTT. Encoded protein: CASNQQGARGNTEAFF.

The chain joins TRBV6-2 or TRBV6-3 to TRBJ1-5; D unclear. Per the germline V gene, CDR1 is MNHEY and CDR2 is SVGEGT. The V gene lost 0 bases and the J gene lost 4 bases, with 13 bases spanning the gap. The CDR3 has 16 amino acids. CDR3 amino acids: CASSYSLGRSNQPQHF. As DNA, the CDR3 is TGTGCCAGCAGTTACTCTCTGGGCAGATCAAATCAGCCCCAGCATTTT.

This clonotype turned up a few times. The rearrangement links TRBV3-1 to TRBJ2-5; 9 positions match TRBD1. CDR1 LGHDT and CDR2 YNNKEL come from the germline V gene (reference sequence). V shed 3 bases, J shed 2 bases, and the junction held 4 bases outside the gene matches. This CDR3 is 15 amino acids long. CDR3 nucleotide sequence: TGTGCCAGCAGCCAGACAGGGGGTACTCAAGAGACCCAGTACTTC. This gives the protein CASSQTGGTQETQYF.

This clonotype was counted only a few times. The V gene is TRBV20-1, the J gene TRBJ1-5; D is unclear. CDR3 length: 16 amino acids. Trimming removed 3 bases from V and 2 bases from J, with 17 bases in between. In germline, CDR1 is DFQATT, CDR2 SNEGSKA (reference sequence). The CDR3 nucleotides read TGCAGTGCTAGCACAGTTGAAGTTTTGGGCAATCAGCCCCAGCATTTT. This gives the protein CSASTVEVLGNQPQHF.

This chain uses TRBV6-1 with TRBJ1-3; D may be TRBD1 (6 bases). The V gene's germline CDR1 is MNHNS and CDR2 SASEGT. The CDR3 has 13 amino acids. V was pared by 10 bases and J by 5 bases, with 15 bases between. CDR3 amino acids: CATGSTGRNTIYF. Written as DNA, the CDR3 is TGTGCCACAGGATCGACAGGTAGAAACACCATATATTTT.

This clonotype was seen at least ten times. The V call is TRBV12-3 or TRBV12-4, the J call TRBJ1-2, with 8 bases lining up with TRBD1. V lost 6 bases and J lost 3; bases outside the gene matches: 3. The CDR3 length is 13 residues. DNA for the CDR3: TGTGCCAGCAGCCAGACAGGGGACTATGGCTACACCTTC. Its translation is CASSQTGDYGYTF.

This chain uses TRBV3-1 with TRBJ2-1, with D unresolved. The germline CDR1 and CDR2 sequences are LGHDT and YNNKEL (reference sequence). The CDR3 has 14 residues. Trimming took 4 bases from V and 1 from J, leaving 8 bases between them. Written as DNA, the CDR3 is TGTGCCAGCAGCCCGCTGGGTTCCTACAATGAGCAGTTCTTC. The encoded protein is CASSPLGSYNEQFF.

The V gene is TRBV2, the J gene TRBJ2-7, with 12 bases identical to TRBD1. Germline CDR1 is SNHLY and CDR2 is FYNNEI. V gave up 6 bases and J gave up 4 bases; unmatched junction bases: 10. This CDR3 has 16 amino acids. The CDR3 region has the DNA TGTGCCAGCAGGGGACAGGGGGCGCAGTTGGCGTACGAGCAGTACTTC. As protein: CASRGQGAQLAYEQYF.

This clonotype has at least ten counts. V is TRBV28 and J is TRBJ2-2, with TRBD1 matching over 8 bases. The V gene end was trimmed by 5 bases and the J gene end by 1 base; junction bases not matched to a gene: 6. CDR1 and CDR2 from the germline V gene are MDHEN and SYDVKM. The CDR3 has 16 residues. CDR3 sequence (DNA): TGTGCCAGCAGTCCATCGACAGGGGAGAACACCGGGGAGCTGTTTTTT. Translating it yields CASSPSTGENTGELFF.

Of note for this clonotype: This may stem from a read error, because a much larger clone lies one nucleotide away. This CDR3 reads CASSTSPGQGNGYTF. In DNA form, the CDR3 reads TGTGCCAGCAGTACCTCCCCGGGACAGGGGAATGGCTACACCTTC. V and J are TRBV28 and TRBJ1-2, with 10 bases matching TRBD1. Germline values: CDR1 MDHEN, CDR2 SYDVKM. This CDR3 has 15 residues. Trimming cost V 5 bases and J 6 bases; bases outside gene matches: 9.

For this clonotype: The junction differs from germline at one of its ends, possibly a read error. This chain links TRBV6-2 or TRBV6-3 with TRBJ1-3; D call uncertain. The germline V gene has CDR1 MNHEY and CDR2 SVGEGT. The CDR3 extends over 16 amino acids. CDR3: CASSPRTHESGNTIYF. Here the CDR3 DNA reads TGCGCCAGCAGCCCCAGGACCCACGAGTCTGGAAACACCATATATTTT.

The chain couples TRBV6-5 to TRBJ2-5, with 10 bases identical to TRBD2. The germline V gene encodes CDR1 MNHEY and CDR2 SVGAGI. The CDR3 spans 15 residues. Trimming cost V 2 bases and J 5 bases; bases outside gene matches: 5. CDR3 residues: CASSYGTSVLETQYF. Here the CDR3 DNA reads TGTGCCAGCAGTTACGGGACTAGCGTTTTGGAGACCCAGTACTTC.

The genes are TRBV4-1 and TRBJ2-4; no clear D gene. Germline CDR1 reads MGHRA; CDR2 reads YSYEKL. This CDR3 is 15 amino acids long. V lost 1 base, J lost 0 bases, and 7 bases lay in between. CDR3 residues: CASSQAHLAKNIQYF. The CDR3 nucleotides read TGCGCCAGCAGCCAAGCGCATCTAGCCAAAAACATTCAGTACTTC.

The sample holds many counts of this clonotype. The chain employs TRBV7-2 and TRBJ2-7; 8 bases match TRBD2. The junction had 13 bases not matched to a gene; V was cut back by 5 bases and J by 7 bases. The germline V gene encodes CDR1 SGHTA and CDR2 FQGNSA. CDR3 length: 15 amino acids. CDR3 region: CASSQSGTSTSEQYF. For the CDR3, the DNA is TGTGCCAGCAGCCAATCCGGGACTAGTACGTCGGAGCAGTACTTC.

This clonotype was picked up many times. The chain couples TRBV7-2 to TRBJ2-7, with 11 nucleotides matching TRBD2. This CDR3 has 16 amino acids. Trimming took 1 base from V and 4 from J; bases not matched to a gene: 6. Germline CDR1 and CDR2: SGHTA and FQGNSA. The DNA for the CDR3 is TGTGCCAGCAGCTTAGGAGCGACTAGCGGGATATACGAGCAGTACTTC. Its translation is CASSLGATSGIYEQYF.

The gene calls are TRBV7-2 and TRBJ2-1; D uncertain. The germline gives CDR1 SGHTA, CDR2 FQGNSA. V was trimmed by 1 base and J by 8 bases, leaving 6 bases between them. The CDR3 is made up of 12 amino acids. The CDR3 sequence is CASSLVVYEQFF. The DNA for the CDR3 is TGTGCCAGCAGCTTAGTTGTATATGAGCAGTTCTTC.

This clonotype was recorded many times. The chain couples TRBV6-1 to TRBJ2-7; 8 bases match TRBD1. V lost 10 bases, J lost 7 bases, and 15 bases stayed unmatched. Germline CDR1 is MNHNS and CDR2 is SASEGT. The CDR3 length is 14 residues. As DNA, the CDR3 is TGTGCCACTTCTCCTCCGGGACAGGTCCGGGAGCAGTACTTC. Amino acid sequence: CATSPPGQVREQYF.

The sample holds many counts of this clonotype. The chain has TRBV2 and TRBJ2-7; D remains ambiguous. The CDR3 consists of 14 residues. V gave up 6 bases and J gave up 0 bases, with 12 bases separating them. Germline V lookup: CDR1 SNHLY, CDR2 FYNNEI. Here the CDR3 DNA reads TGTGCCAGCAGGCAGACTGAGAGCTCCTACGAGCAGTACTTC. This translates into CASRQTESSYEQYF.

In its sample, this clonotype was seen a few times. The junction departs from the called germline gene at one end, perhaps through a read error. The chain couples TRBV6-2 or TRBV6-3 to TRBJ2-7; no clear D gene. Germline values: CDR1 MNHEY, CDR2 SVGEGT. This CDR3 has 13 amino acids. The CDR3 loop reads CASSYAATYEQYF. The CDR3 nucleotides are TGTGCCAGTAGTTACGCGGCAACCTACGAGCAGTACTTC.

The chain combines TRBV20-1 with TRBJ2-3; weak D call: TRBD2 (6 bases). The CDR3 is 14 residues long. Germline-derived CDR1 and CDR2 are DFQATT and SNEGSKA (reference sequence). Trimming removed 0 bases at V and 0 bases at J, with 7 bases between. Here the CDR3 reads CSARDSGSTDTQYF. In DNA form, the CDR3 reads TGCAGTGCTAGAGATAGCGGTAGCACAGATACGCAGTATTTT.

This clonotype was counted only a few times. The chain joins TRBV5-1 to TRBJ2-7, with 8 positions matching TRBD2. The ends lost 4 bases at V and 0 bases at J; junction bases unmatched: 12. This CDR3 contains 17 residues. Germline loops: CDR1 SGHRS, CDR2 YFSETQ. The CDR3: CASSPPGLEGPSYEQYF. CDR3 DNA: TGCGCCAGCAGCCCCCCGGGACTAGAGGGACCCTCCTACGAGCAGTACTTC.